The sequence of this TCR beta chain was determined in a study of T cell responses to AZD1222 COVID-19 vaccine. Whole-study findings and limits: Baseline seropositives among AZD1222 recipients totaled only six or seven.

In the case of this clone: The antigen remains unidentified.

Germline V CDR1 and CDR2: MDHEN, SYDVKM. This CDR3 spans 16 amino acids. Trimming cost V 4 bases and J 4 bases, with 17 bases left between them. Data came from immunoSEQ multiplex PCR; TCRdb stores just in-frame clones and leaves some out. The table shows 20,000 or so clones, with 84% occurring only once. The TCR sequence derives from an adult who received the AZD1222 COVID-19 vaccine. This chain connects TRBV28 to TRBJ1-3, with D possibly matching TRBD1 (6 bases). This sample comprised peripheral blood, obtained 28 days after the second AZD1222 dose. The CDR3 region has the DNA TGTGCCAGCAGTTCAGCAGGGGAAATAGAAGGAAACACCATATATTTT. Protein sequence: CASSSAGEIEGNTIYF.